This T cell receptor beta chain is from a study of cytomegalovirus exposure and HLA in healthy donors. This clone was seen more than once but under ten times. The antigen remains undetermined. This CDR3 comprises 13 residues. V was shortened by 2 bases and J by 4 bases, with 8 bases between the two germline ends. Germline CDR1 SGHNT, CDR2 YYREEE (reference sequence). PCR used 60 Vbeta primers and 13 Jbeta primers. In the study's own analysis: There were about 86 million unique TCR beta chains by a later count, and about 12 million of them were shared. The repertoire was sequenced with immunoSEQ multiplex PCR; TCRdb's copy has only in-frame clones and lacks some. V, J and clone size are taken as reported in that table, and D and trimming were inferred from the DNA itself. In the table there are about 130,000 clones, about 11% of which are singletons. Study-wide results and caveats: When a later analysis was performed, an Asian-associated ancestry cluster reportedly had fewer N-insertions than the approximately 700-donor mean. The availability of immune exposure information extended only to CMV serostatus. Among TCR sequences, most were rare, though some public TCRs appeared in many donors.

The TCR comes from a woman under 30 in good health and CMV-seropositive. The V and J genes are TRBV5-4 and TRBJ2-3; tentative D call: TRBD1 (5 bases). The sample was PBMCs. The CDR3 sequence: CASSFQGSDTQYF. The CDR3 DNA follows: TGTGCCAGCAGCTTTCAGGGTTCAGATACGCAGTATTTT.